This TCR beta chain was observed in a study of OX40 agonist ivuxolimab in advanced cancers. Study-wide background: Under the entry rules, prior anti-PD-1, anti-PD-L1 or anti-CTLA-4 therapy was allowed, and approximately 36% had some. The study's findings and limits: Averaged across samples, CD8+ T cells carried more expanded clones than CD4+ did.

The CDR3 runs 12 residues. Trimming at V came to 8 bases and at J to 12 bases, leaving 9 bases not matched to a gene. CDR1 and CDR2 from the germline V gene are ENHRY and SYGVKD. A few counts support this clone. Its antigen is currently unknown. Profiling relied on immunoSEQ multiplex PCR, and the TCRdb table lists in-frame clones only, not all of them. The data show almost 80,000 clones, 84% seen once. This specimen consisted of CD4+ or CD8+ T cells sorted from blood, obtained in a trial of the OX40 agonist ivuxolimab. The gene calls are TRBV10-3 and TRBJ1-1; 10 nucleotides align to TRBD1. This sequence was found in an adult with an advanced solid tumor such as melanoma, head and neck, liver or kidney cancer. Written as DNA, the CDR3 is TGTGCCATCTCCCGGGACAGGGGCACGCCTTTCTTT. It specifies CAISRDRGTPFF.